These 31 T cell receptor beta chains share one sample of origin, sequenced in a study of response to subunit inactivated influenza vaccine. TCRdb passed the RT-PCR reads through MiXCR, listing each CDR3 protein once. The sample holds 150,000 to 200,000 distinct CDR3 sequences, approximately 12% seen once. This sample was also put to use in a study of T cells expressing NK-cell markers. In that study: The authors generated TCR beta cDNA through 5'RACE template switching with UMIs.

The sample here was CD8+ T cells sorted from PBMCs, taken 11 to 12 days after vaccination. The receptor set was obtained from a man aged 50 to 60 who received an inactivated influenza vaccine.

This clonotype was detected only a few times. This rearrangement joins TRBV4-2 to TRBJ1-5; D possibly corresponds to TRBD1 (5 bases). There are 15 residues in the CDR3. Trimming took off 1 base at V and 5 bases at J, with 12 bases between the two ends. CDR1 is LGHNA and CDR2 is YNFKEQ in the germline V gene. The CDR3 nucleotides read TGTGCCAGCAGCCAAGTTGGCAGGGCCCATCAGCCCCAGCATTTT. This translates into CASSQVGRAHQPQHF.

Ten or more counts support this clonotype. The chain is built from TRBV15 and TRBJ2-7; D is undetermined. Germline V gene sequence: CDR1 LNHNV, CDR2 YYDKDF (reference sequence). The CDR3 length is 11 residues. V dropped 0 bases and J dropped 12 bases, with 9 bases sitting between them. The chain's CDR3 is CATSREGVRYF. CDR3 DNA sequence: TGTGCCACCAGCAGAGAGGGCGTGCGGTACTTC.

Points on this clonotype: A much more abundant neighbour one base away suggests this may be a read error. This chain connects TRBV11-2 to TRBJ2-1, with a tentative D call TRBD2 (5 bases). Germline CDR1 and CDR2: SGHAT and FQNNGV. CDR3 length equals 15 residues. The CDR3 DNA follows: TGTGCCAGCTCGGGGTCGGCTACCTTCTACAATGATCAGTTCTTC. Amino acids: CASSGSATFYNDQFF.

This chain connects TRBV7-2 to TRBJ1-5, with D possibly TRBD1 on 5 matching bases. The CDR3 has 14 amino acids. The germline V gene encodes CDR1 SGHTA and CDR2 FQGNSA. Trimming left V 6 bases short and J 3 bases short, with 12 bases between. The CDR3 reads CASSYTGNNQPQHF. The CDR3 DNA is TGTGCCAGCAGTTACACAGGAAACAATCAGCCCCAGCATTTT.

This clonotype was seen more than once but under ten times. J is TRBJ2-3 and V is TRBV16; D remains unclear. CDR1 and CDR2 from the germline V gene are KGHSY and FQNENV. Between the trimmed V and J ends, which lost 7 bases and 3 bases, there was a span of 11 bases. The CDR3 spans 13 residues. CDR3 residues: CASTPSWTDTQYF. The CDR3 DNA sequence: TGTGCCAGCACCCCCAGTTGGACAGATACGCAGTATTTT. Variable domain in full (rest from reference TRBV16 and TRBJ2-3): GEEVAQTPKHLVRGEGQKAKLYCAPIKGHSYVFWYQQVLKNEFKFLISFQNENVFDETGMPKERFSAKCLPNSPCSLEIQATKLEDSAVYFCASTPSWTDTQYFGPGTRLTVL.

A few counts support this clonotype. The chain links TRBV28 to TRBJ2-5; the match to TRBD2 covers 7 bases. Trimming removed 5 bases from V and 5 bases from J; junction bases left unmatched: 5. Germline V gives CDR1 MDHEN, CDR2 SYDVKM. CDR3 length equals 13 residues. The CDR3 sequence: CASSPVGGETQYF. Here the CDR3 DNA reads TGTGCCAGCAGTCCGGTGGGGGGGGAGACCCAGTACTTC.

The J gene is TRBJ2-1, the V gene TRBV7-8; either TRBD1 or TRBD2 may fit D (5 bases each). V lost 1 base and J 12 bases, leaving 13 bases between the germline ends. There are 13 residues in the CDR3. CDR1 SGHVS and CDR2 FQNEAQ come from the germline V gene. CDR3 amino acids: CASSLVAGSLQFF. The CDR3 region has the DNA TGTGCCAGCAGCTTAGTGGCAGGGAGCTTGCAGTTCTTC.

This chain connects TRBV6-5 to TRBJ2-7; D gene ambiguous. This CDR3 contains 14 residues. The germline V gene encodes CDR1 MNHEY and CDR2 SVGAGI. Trimming pared 2 bases from V and 6 bases from J, leaving 14 bases between. The CDR3 DNA follows: TGTGCCAGCAGTTACGGGGTACGCGGAAGCGAGCAGTACTTC. Residues: CASSYGVRGSEQYF.

The gene calls are TRBV24-1 and TRBJ2-1, with TRBD2 as a possible D gene (6 bases). The CDR3 totals 14 residues. Germline V gene sequence: CDR1 KGHDR, CDR2 SFDVKD. V gave up 4 bases and J gave up 3 bases, with 9 bases separating them. The DNA for the CDR3 is TGTGCCACCAGTGACTCGACTAGCTACAATGAGCAGTTCTTC. Protein: CATSDSTSYNEQFF.

The chain uses TRBV12-3 or TRBV12-4 and TRBJ2-3, with D uncertain. This CDR3 spans 15 amino acids. V lost 5 bases and J lost 0, with 12 bases in between. CDR3 sequence reads: CASSGWVASTDTQYF. CDR3 nucleotide sequence: TGTGCCAGCAGTGGTTGGGTCGCTAGCACAGATACGCAGTATTTT.

The V call is TRBV4-2, the J call TRBJ2-7; D may be TRBD1 or TRBD2 (6 bases each). V was cut by 0 bases and J by 0 bases, with 18 bases left in between. The CDR3 covers 18 residues. Germline V gene data show CDR1 as LGHNA and CDR2 as YNFKEQ. CDR3: CASSQEGGRSSVSYEQYF. CDR3 sequence (DNA): TGTGCCAGCAGCCAAGAAGGGGGGAGGAGCTCAGTCTCCTACGAGCAGTACTTC.

The chain joins TRBV11-2 to TRBJ2-7; D unclear. Deletions cut 7 bases from V and 7 bases from J, with 11 bases between. The V gene's germline CDR1 is SGHAT and CDR2 FQNNGV. CDR3 size: 11 residues. CDR3 DNA: TGTGCCAGCACTGAAGGCTTAGAGCAGTACTTC. It codes for CASTEGLEQYF.

This sequence joins TRBV6-2 or TRBV6-3 and TRBJ2-5; D call uncertain. This CDR3 has 14 residues. Trimming shortened V by 3 bases and J by 2 bases, and 10 bases separated the two germline ends. Germline V gene lookup returns CDR1 MNHEY and CDR2 SVGEGT. The CDR3 here is CASSYWTIQETQYF. CDR3 DNA: TGTGCCAGCAGTTATTGGACCATTCAAGAGACCCAGTACTTC.

The chain links TRBV4-3 to TRBJ1-5; weak D call: TRBD1 (5 bases). CDR1 LGHNA and CDR2 YSLEER come from the germline V gene. The CDR3 runs 18 residues. The ends were cut back, 0 bases at V and 1 base at J, with 16 bases in the middle. CDR3 sequence reads: CASSQDRVGSVSNQPQHF. CDR3 DNA: TGCGCCAGCAGCCAAGACAGGGTTGGGAGTGTGAGCAATCAGCCCCAGCATTTT.

CDR3: CASRTLSYNSPLHF. In DNA form, the CDR3 reads TGTGCCAGCAGGACACTTAGCTATAATTCACCCCTCCACTTT. V gene TRBV28 combines with J gene TRBJ1-6; D call uncertain. This CDR3 is 14 amino acids long. From germline, CDR1 is MDHEN and CDR2 SYDVKM. The V and J ends lost 6 bases and 3 bases respectively, with 9 bases between them. The entire variable domain, with the rest obtained from reference TRBV28 and TRBJ1-6, is as follows: DVKVTQSSRYLVKRTGEKVFLECVQDMDHENMFWYRQDPGLGLRLIYFSYDVKMKEKGDIPEGYSVSREKKERFSLILESASTNQTSMYLCASRTLSYNSPLHFGNGTRLTVT.

The CDR3 bases are TGTGCCACCAGCAGAGATGGGCAGCTTAATGAAAAACTGTTTTTT. It is translated as CATSRDGQLNEKLFF. This rearrangement joins TRBV15 to TRBJ1-4; D is unclear. The CDR3 contains 15 residues. Germline loops: CDR1 LNHNV, CDR2 YYDKDF (reference sequence). V lost 0 bases, J lost 4 bases, and 9 bases lay in between. The entire variable domain, with the rest obtained from reference TRBV15 and TRBJ1-4, is as follows: DAMVIQNPRYQVTQFGKPVTLSCSQTLNHNVMYWYQQKSSQAPKLLFHYYDKDFNNEADTPDNFQSRRPNTSFCFLDIRSPGLGDTAMYLCATSRDGQLNEKLFFGSGTQLSVL.

The chain has TRBV7-8 and TRBJ2-5; D possibly corresponds to TRBD2 (6 bases). Germline loops: CDR1 SGHVS, CDR2 FQNEAQ. The CDR3 extends over 11 amino acids. Trimming left V 5 bases short and J 10 bases short, with 11 bases between. The DNA of the CDR3 is TGTGCCAGCAGCCTACCGGGAGTCCAGTACTTC. It translates to CASSLPGVQYF.

The chain links TRBV5-1 to TRBJ2-1, with D perhaps TRBD2 (6 bases). This CDR3 spans 13 amino acids. CDR1 and CDR2 (germline): SGHRS, YFSETQ. Trimming stripped 0 bases from V and 7 bases from J, with 8 bases between. CDR3 protein: CASSLEGTNEQFF. The CDR3 DNA follows: TGCGCCAGCAGCTTGGAGGGGACTAATGAGCAGTTCTTC. Filled out from reference TRBV5-1 and TRBJ2-1, the complete variable domain reads KAGVTQTPRYLIKTRGQQVTLSCSPISGHRSVSWYQQTPGQGLQFLFEYFSETQRNKGNFPGRFSGRQFSNSRSEMNVSTLELGDSALYLCASSLEGTNEQFFGPGTRLTVL.

This clonotype has at least ten counts. J is TRBJ2-7 and V is TRBV2; D possibly corresponds to TRBD1 (5 bases). This CDR3 is 14 amino acids long. V lost 1 base and J 3 bases, leaving 10 bases between the germline ends. Germline-derived CDR1 and CDR2 are SNHLY and FYNNEI. CDR3: CASSEDRTDYEQYF. Written as DNA, the CDR3 is TGTGCCAGCAGTGAAGACAGGACGGACTACGAGCAGTACTTC.

The chain employs TRBV4-1 and TRBJ2-7; TRBD2 matches at 9 bases. The CDR3 is made up of 15 amino acids. V shed 1 base, J shed 3 bases, and the junction held 4 bases outside the gene matches. Germline assignment: CDR1 MGHRA and CDR2 YSYEKL. The CDR3 sequence: CASSQVASGDYEQYF. CDR3 coding DNA: TGCGCCAGCAGCCAAGTGGCTAGCGGGGACTACGAGCAGTACTTC.

In this sample, this clonotype turned up a few times. The V call is TRBV6-1, the J call TRBJ2-1, with 7 bases that match TRBD1. CDR3 length: 19 residues. In germline, CDR1 is MNHNS, CDR2 SASEGT. Trimming cost V 1 base and J 4 bases; bases outside gene matches: 16. The CDR3 DNA follows: TGTGCCAGCAGTGAAGATCGACAGGGTAGAATGGTGGTATACAATGAGCAGTTCTTC. This translates into CASSEDRQGRMVVYNEQFF.

This clonotype turned up a few times. The V call is TRBV4-3, the J call TRBJ2-2; D is undetermined. Trimming removed 6 bases from V and 2 bases from J, with 16 bases in between. CDR3 length: 16 amino acids. The germline CDR1 and CDR2 sequences are LGHNA and YSLEER. CDR3 residues: CASRMFRADNTGELFF. As DNA, the CDR3 is TGCGCCAGCAGAATGTTTAGGGCAGACAACACCGGGGAGCTGTTTTTT.

The V gene is TRBV6-2 or TRBV6-3, the J gene TRBJ1-6; D gene unclear. Germline loops: CDR1 MNHEY, CDR2 SVGEGT. CDR3 length: 16 amino acids. Trimming took 3 bases from V and 0 from J, leaving 9 bases between them. In DNA form, the CDR3 reads TGTGCCAGCAGTTATTACGCCTCCTCCTATAATTCACCCCTCCACTTT. Residues: CASSYYASSYNSPLHF.

In this sample, this clonotype turned up many times. This sequence joins TRBV7-2 and TRBJ2-7; 13 nucleotides match TRBD2. CDR3 length equals 15 residues. The germline gives CDR1 SGHTA, CDR2 FQGNSA. V was clipped by 6 bases and J by 7 bases; unmatched bases: 9. The CDR3: CASRLLAGGPIEQYF. The CDR3, as DNA: TGTGCCAGCAGATTACTAGCGGGAGGGCCGATTGAGCAGTACTTC.

In DNA, the CDR3 is TGTGCCAGCAGCTTAGCCTGGAACACCGGGGAGCTGTTTTTT. It specifies CASSLAWNTGELFF. This chain joins TRBV11-2 and TRBJ2-2; D unclear. Germline V gene sequence: CDR1 SGHAT, CDR2 FQNNGV. The CDR3 length is 14 residues. Trimming left V 1 base short and J 1 base short, with 4 bases between.

This chain joins TRBV4-3 and TRBJ2-2; 8 bases line up with TRBD2. Losses at the gene ends were 0 bases for V and 3 bases for J; bases not matched to a gene: 6. CDR3 length: 17 amino acids. The V gene's germline CDR1 is LGHNA and CDR2 YSLEER. The CDR3 sequence is CASSQDGASGYTGELFF. The CDR3 DNA reads as TGCGCCAGCAGCCAAGATGGCGCTAGCGGGTACACCGGGGAGCTGTTTTTT.

This chain connects TRBV18 to TRBJ2-3; D remains unclear. Germline lookup yields CDR1 KGHSH and CDR2 LQKENI. Trimming removed 5 bases from V and 3 bases from J, with 15 bases in between. The CDR3 covers 15 residues. Written as DNA, the CDR3 is TGTGCCAGCTCAACCGGTGGACGGGTTACAGATACGCAGTATTTT. Translated: CASSTGGRVTDTQYF.

J is TRBJ1-1 and V is TRBV4-1; weak D call: TRBD1 (5 bases). Germline CDR1 MGHRA, CDR2 YSYEKL. The CDR3 runs to 14 residues. Deletions cut 2 bases from V and 4 bases from J, with 11 bases between. CDR3 sequence reads: CASSQTPGGTEAFF. The CDR3 nucleotides are TGCGCCAGCAGCCAAACACCGGGGGGCACTGAAGCTTTCTTT.

V and J are TRBV6-5 and TRBJ1-4; D uncertain. Germline CDR1 is MNHEY and CDR2 is SVGAGI. Trimming left V 2 bases short and J 5 bases short, with 21 bases between. The CDR3 has 18 residues. The CDR3, as DNA: TGTGCCAGCAGTTACAGCGGAGGCTGGGCCCCCGGGAATGAAAAACTGTTTTTT. It codes for CASSYSGGWAPGNEKLFF.

This clonotype was seen a few times. CDR3: CASSPGGRELEKLFF. CDR3 in DNA: TGTGCCAGCAGCCCGGGGGGCCGTGAACTTGAAAAACTGTTTTTT. The chain recombines TRBV5-5 with TRBJ1-4; D might be TRBD1 (6 bases). This CDR3 has 15 amino acids. V lost 4 bases, J lost 7 bases, and 17 bases lay in between. Per germline, CDR1 SGHKS and CDR2 YYEKEE (reference sequence).

CDR3 nucleotide sequence: TGTGCCAGCAGCTTGTCAGGGAACGAGCAGTACTTC. It specifies CASSLSGNEQYF. The chain employs TRBV7-6 and TRBJ2-7; D possibly corresponds to TRBD1 (5 bases). The V gene's germline CDR1 is SGHVS and CDR2 FNYEAQ. The CDR3 loop spans 12 amino acids. The V end was cut by 3 bases, the J end by 5 bases, with 8 bases between.